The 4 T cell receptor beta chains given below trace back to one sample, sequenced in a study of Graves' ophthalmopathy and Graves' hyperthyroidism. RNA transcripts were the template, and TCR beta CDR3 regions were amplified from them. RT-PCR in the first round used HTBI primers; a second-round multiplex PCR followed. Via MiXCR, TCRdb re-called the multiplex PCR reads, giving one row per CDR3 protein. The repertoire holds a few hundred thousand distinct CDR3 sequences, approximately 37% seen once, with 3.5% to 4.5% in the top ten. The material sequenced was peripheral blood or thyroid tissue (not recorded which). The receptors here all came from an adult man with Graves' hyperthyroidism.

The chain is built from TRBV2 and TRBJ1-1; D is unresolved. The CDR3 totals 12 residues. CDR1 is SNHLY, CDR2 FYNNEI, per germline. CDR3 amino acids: CARDPTHFEAFF. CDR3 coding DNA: TGTGCTAGAGATCCGACCCACTTCGAAGCTTTCTTT.

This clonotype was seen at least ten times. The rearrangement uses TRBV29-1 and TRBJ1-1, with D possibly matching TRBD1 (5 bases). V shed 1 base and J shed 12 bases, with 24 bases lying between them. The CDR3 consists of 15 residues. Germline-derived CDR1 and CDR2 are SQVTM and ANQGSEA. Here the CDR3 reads CSVEGPFAGTGRTFF. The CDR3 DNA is TGCAGCGTTGAAGGCCCTTTTGCAGGGACGGGGAGGACTTTCTTT.

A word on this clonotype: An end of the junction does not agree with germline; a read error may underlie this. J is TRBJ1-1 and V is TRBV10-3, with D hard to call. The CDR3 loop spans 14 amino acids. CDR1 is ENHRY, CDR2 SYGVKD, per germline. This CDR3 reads CAISGPGSEAEVFF. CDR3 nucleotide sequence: TGCGCCATCAGTGGCCCGGGTTCAGAGGCTGAAGTTTTCTTT.

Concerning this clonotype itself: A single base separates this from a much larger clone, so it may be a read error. The CDR3 DNA reads TGTGCCAGCAGCTTAGGCCTTTGGGACAGGGGCTTTGGCTACACCTTC. Its translation: CASSLGLWDRGFGYTF. The genes are TRBV11-3 and TRBJ1-2, with 10 bases lining up with TRBD1. J gave up 7 bases and V 1 base, and 9 bases lay outside the gene matches. The V gene's germline CDR1 is SGHNT and CDR2 YENEEA. This CDR3 has 16 residues.